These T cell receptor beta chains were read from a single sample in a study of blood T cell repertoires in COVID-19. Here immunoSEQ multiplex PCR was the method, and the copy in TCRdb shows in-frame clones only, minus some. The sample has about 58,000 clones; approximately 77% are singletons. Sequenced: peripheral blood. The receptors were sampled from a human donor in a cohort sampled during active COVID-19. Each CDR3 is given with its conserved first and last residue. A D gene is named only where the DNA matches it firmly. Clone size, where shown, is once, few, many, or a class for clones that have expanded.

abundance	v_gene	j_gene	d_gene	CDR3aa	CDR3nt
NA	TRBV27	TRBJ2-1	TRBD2	CASSLWERGRALYNEQFF	TGTGCCAGCAGTTTATGGGAACGCGGGAGGGCCCTCTACAATGAGCAGTTCTTC
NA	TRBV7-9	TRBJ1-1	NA	CASQDMRNTEAFF	TGTGCCAGCCAGGACATGAGGAACACTGAAGCTTTCTTT
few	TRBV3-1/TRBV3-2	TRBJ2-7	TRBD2	CASSQSRTSGGAYEQYF	TGTGCCAGCAGCCAATCAAGGACTAGCGGGGGAGCCTACGAGCAGTACTTC
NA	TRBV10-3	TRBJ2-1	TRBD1	CAITLDRGLYNEQFF	TGTGCCATCACCTTAGACAGGGGGCTCTACAATGAGCAGTTCTTC
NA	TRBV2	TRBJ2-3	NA	CASTPGVPDTQYF	TGTGCCAGCACTCCCGGGGTCCCAGATACGCAGTATTTT
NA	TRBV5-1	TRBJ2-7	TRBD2	CASSQGAGTSVSYEQYF	TGCGCCAGCAGCCAGGGGGCCGGGACTAGCGTTTCCTACGAGCAGTACTTC
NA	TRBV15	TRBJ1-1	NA	CATSRGAEANTEAFF	TGTGCCACCAGCAGAGGCGCCGAAGCGAACACTGAAGCTTTCTTT
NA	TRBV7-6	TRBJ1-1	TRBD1	CASSSTGAGSAEAFF	TGTGCCAGCAGCTCGACAGGGGCGGGGTCGGCTGAAGCTTTCTTT
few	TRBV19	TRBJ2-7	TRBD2	CASSMGLAGDSHEQYF	TGTGCCAGTAGTATGGGACTAGCGGGAGATTCCCACGAGCAGTACTTC
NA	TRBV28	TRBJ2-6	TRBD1	CASRGGSSGANVLTF	TGTGCCAGCAGAGGGGGCAGCTCTGGGGCCAACGTCCTGACTTTC
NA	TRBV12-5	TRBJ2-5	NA	CASGATLGRETQYF	TGTGCTAGTGGTGCCACATTGGGGCGGGAGACCCAGTACTTC
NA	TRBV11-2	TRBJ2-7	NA	CASSSTRPGEQYF	TGTGCCAGCAGCTCGACTAGGCCAGGCGAGCAGTACTTC
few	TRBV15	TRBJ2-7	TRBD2	CATSTMGGIHEQYF	TGTGCCACCAGCACAATGGGGGGGATTCACGAGCAGTACTTC
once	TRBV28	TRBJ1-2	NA	CASSPLQVHYGYTF	TGTGCCAGCAGTCCCCTACAGGTCCACTATGGCTACACCTTC
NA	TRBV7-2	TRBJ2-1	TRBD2	CASRTSVSSYNEQFF	TGTGCCAGCAGGACTAGCGTCAGCTCCTACAATGAGCAGTTCTTC
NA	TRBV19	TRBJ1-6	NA	CASGTGDNSPLHF	TGTGCCAGCGGGACGGGAGATAATTCACCCCTCCACTTT
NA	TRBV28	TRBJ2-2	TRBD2	CASSLWRLAGGPGELFF	TGTGCCAGCAGTTTATGGAGACTAGCGGGAGGGCCCGGGGAGCTGTTTTTT
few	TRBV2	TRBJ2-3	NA	CASLDSSFTDTQYF	TGTGCCAGCCTAGACTCCTCATTCACAGATACGCAGTATTTT
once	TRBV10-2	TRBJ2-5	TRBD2	CASFTGGGRETQYF	TGCGCCAGCTTCACGGGGGGGGGAAGGGAGACCCAGTACTTC
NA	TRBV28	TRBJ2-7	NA	CATSRDISYEQYF	TGTGCCACCTCCCGGGACATCTCCTACGAGCAGTACTTC
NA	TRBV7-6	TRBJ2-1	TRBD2	CASSRGLAAYNEQFF	TGTGCCAGCAGCCGCGGACTAGCGGCTTACAATGAGCAGTTCTTC
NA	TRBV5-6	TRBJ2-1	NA	CASSLEYTSPIRNEQFF	TGTGCCAGCAGCTTGGAATATACATCCCCCATCAGGAATGAGCAGTTCTTC
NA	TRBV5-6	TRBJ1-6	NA	CASSLGGAGGRSPLHF	TGTGCCAGCAGCTTGGGGGGAGCAGGAGGCAGATCACCCCTCCACTTT
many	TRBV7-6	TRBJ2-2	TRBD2	CASSLNVGGSGELFF	TGTGCCAGCAGCTTAAACGTGGGAGGGTCCGGGGAGCTGTTTTTT
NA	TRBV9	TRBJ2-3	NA	CASSPNPSTQYF	TGTGCCAGCAGCCCCAACCCTAGTACGCAGTATTTT
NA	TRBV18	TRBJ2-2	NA	CASSPHSDTGELFF	TGTGCCAGCTCACCGCACTCCGACACCGGGGAGCTGTTTTTT
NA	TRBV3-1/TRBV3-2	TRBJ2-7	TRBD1	CASSQLGQGGYEQYF	TGTGCCAGCAGCCAACTCGGACAGGGGGGCTACGAGCAGTACTTC
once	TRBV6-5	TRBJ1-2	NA	CASRTAGVYGYTF	TGTGCCAGCAGAACAGCGGGGGTCTATGGCTACACCTTC